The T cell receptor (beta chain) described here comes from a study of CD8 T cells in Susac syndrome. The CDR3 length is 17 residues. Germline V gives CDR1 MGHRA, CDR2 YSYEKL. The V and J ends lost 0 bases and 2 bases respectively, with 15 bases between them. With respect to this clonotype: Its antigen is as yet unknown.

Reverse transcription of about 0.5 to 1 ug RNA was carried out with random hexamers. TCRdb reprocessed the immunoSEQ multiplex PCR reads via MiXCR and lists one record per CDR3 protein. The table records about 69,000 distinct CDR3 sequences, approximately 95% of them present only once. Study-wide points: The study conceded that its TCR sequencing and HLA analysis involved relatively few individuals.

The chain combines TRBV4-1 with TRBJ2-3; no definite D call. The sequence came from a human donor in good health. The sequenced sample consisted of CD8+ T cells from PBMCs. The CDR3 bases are TGCGCCAGCAGCCAAGATGGAGCAGCCTCCCCCACAGATACGCAGTATTTT. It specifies CASSQDGAASPTDTQYF.